This T cell receptor beta chain came from a study of T cell responses to AZD1222 COVID-19 vaccine. Overall study findings and caveats: Epitopes outside B.1.351 and B.1.1.7 mutated regions reportedly drew nearly half of spike TCRs. Donor demographics were predominantly white British with a female majority; clonal diversity may be underestimated. The breadth and depth of Spike-specific TCRs increased once two AZD1222 doses had been given.

On this clone itself: Its antigen is undetermined.

Profiling relied on immunoSEQ multiplex PCR, and the TCRdb table lists in-frame clones only, not all of them. This table holds about 160,000 clones, about 90% found once. The CDR3 totals 10 residues. Trimming removed 3 bases from V and 6 bases from J, with 6 bases in between. The V gene's germline CDR1 is DFQATT and CDR2 SNEGSKA (reference sequence). The sequenced sample was peripheral blood, obtained on day 0 of AZD1222 vaccination. The chain links TRBV20-1 to TRBJ2-7, with D unclear. This TCR was sampled from an adult in good health. The CDR3 nucleotides read TGCAGTGCTAGGCACTCCGAGCAGTACTTC. Its translation: CSARHSEQYF.